Following are 12 T cell receptor beta chains from one sample sequenced in a study of T-cell reconstitution after alpha-beta-depleted transplantation in children. This sample's TCRbeta library carried unique molecular identifier barcodes. Each CDR3 protein is one row after TCRdb ran MiXCR on the PCR reads. The sample lists 600,000 to 800,000 distinct CDR3 sequences; about 12% were seen once. Here the sequenced sample was PBMCs, taken before TCRalphabeta/CD19-depleted stem cell transplant. The receptors derive from a girl aged 2-10 years with congenital amegakaryocytic thrombocytopenia, due to receive a stem cell transplant.

This clonotype has ten or more counts. The chain joins TRBV29-1 to TRBJ2-1, with a tentative D call TRBD2 (6 bases). V gave up 7 bases and J gave up 7 bases, with 17 bases separating them. The CDR3 is made up of 13 amino acids. Germline CDR1 and CDR2: SQVTM and ANQGSEA. CDR3 nucleotides: TGCAGCGCGGAGGGTACCTATGGGAATGAGCAGTTCTTC. Protein sequence: CSAEGTYGNEQFF.

This clonotype showed up many times. The rearrangement uses TRBV7-8 and TRBJ2-2; TRBD2 aligns across 7 bases. Germline loops: CDR1 SGHVS, CDR2 FQNEAQ. This CDR3 region has 16 residues. V lost 0 bases, J lost 5 bases, and 6 bases stayed unmatched. The CDR3 protein is CASSLAAGVRTGELFF. The CDR3 coding sequence is TGTGCCAGCAGCTTAGCGGCGGGAGTACGGACCGGGGAGCTGTTTTTT.

This clonotype was seen many times. The chain recombines TRBV7-8 with TRBJ1-5; possibly TRBD1 for D (5 bases). The germline gives CDR1 SGHVS, CDR2 FQNEAQ. The CDR3 runs to 15 residues. The V and J ends lost 0 bases and 7 bases respectively, with 13 bases between them. CDR3 sequence reads: CASSLAGDAGQPQHF. DNA of the CDR3: TGTGCCAGCAGCTTAGCCGGGGACGCCGGGCAGCCCCAGCATTTT.

In DNA form, the CDR3 reads TGCAGTGCTAGATTGGGGGAAACTAATGAAAAACTGTTTTTT. It translates to CSARLGETNEKLFF. The V gene is TRBV20-1, the J gene TRBJ1-4; D is possibly TRBD1 (5 bases). V lost 2 bases, J lost 1 base, and 8 bases lay in between. The germline CDR1 and CDR2 sequences are DFQATT and SNEGSKA (reference sequence). CDR3 length equals 14 residues.

The rearrangement uses TRBV5-1 and TRBJ2-3; tentative D call: TRBD2 (5 bases). This CDR3 has 16 residues. CDR1 and CDR2 from the germline V gene are SGHRS and YFSETQ. The V and J ends lost 0 bases and 0 bases respectively, with 11 bases between them. The chain's CDR3 is CASSLVSGTSTDTQYF. The CDR3 DNA follows: TGCGCCAGCAGCTTGGTCAGCGGTACTAGCACAGATACGCAGTATTTT.

The table lists this clonotype with a few counts. V gene TRBV28 combines with J gene TRBJ2-3, with 12 nucleotides matching TRBD1. The J segment lost 8 bases and the V segment lost 8 bases, leaving 17 bases of the junction unmatched. Germline V CDR1 and CDR2: MDHEN, SYDVKM. This CDR3 has 17 amino acids. The CDR3 reads CASGLWYPGQGAGTQYF. The DNA of the CDR3 is TGTGCCAGCGGCCTCTGGTATCCGGGACAGGGGGCGGGTACGCAGTATTTT.

This clonotype was detected only a few times. This sequence joins TRBV10-3 and TRBJ2-3, with 11 bases identical to TRBD2. Germline V gene data show CDR1 as ENHRY and CDR2 as SYGVKD. Unmatched junction bases numbered 9, after V lost 7 bases and J lost 3 bases. This CDR3 comprises 16 residues. CDR3 region: CAIMVTSGSLTDTQYF. CDR3 in DNA: TGTGCCATCATGGTTACTAGCGGGAGTTTGACAGATACGCAGTATTTT.

In its sample, this clonotype was seen many times. The genes are TRBV5-1 and TRBJ1-1; 12 bases fit TRBD1. V lost 4 bases and J lost 1; bases outside the gene matches: 2. Germline values: CDR1 SGHRS, CDR2 YFSETQ. The CDR3 spans 15 residues. The CDR3 is CASSPGQGANTEAFF. The CDR3 DNA is TGCGCCAGCAGCCCGGGACAGGGGGCGAACACTGAAGCTTTCTTT. The whole variable domain, filled in from reference TRBV5-1 and TRBJ1-1, reads KAGVTQTPRYLIKTRGQQVTLSCSPISGHRSVSWYQQTPGQGLQFLFEYFSETQRNKGNFPGRFSGRQFSNSRSEMNVSTLELGDSALYLCASSPGQGANTEAFFGQGTRLTVV.

This clonotype was counted at least ten times. The gene calls are TRBV5-1 and TRBJ2-7; 8 bases match TRBD2. Trimming at V came to 2 bases and at J to 2 bases, leaving 9 bases not matched to a gene. The germline gives CDR1 SGHRS, CDR2 YFSETQ. CDR3 size: 16 residues. CDR3 in amino acids: CASSFARREVPYEQYF. For the CDR3, the DNA is TGCGCCAGCAGCTTCGCTCGGCGGGAGGTCCCCTACGAGCAGTACTTC.

This clonotype has a handful of counts. The gene calls are TRBV20-1 and TRBJ2-3; 8 bases align to TRBD2. The CDR3 is 12 residues long. The germline V gene has CDR1 DFQATT and CDR2 SNEGSKA (reference sequence). Trimming took 6 bases from V and 5 from J; bases not matched to a gene: 4. CDR3 sequence reads: CSAAGLGDTQYF. In nucleotides, the CDR3 is TGCAGTGCGGCGGGACTAGGAGATACGCAGTATTTT.

Details on this clonotype: Here the CDR3 omits its conserved ending phenylalanine or tryptophan, so a read error is the likely source. The rearrangement joins TRBV5-1 to TRBJ1-1; no reliable D call. V was clipped by 4 bases and J by 5 bases, with 15 bases between them. The CDR3 loop spans 14 amino acids. The germline CDR1 and CDR2 sequences are SGHRS and YFSETQ. CDR3 region: CASSPTTQGTEAFL. The DNA for the CDR3 is TGCGCCAGCAGCCCTACAACACAAGGGACTGAAGCTTTCCTT.

This clonotype was observed a few times. The V and J genes are TRBV19 and TRBJ2-1; D gene unclear. The CDR3 consists of 13 residues. Germline CDR1 reads LNHDA; CDR2 reads SQIVND (reference sequence). V was shortened by 10 bases and J by 5 bases, with 15 bases between the two germline ends. The CDR3 sequence is CATKDRINNEQFF. CDR3 in DNA: TGTGCCACCAAAGACCGAATTAACAATGAGCAGTTCTTC. Supplemented by reference TRBV19 and TRBJ2-1, the full variable domain reads DGGITQSPKYLFRKEGQNVTLSCEQNLNHDAMYWYRQDPGQGLRLIYYSQIVNDFQKGDIAEGYSVSREKKESFPLTVTSAQKNPTAFYLCATKDRINNEQFFGPGTRLTVL.